The clone carrying this T cell receptor (beta chain) was seen once. Its target is not known. CD8 cells regarded as naive lacked CD45RO, were positively chosen for CCR7, and omitted terminally differentiated effector memory CD45RA+ cells. The data were obtained in a study of shared clonotypes between healthy human individuals. Assay used: immunoSEQ multiplex PCR; TCRdb lists only in-frame clones, some missing. The data show approximately 590,000 clones, with about 95% seen just once and about 0.11% held by the top ten. The length of the CDR3 is 15 residues. Germline CDR1 reads MDHEN; CDR2 reads SYDVKM. V shed 5 bases, J shed 1 base, and the junction held 4 bases outside the gene matches. Points from the study as a whole: About 5% of naive CD4 clonotypes were shared across a few donors. An expected dependence of interdonor clonotype sharing on sequencing depth was noted. Clonotypes shared by all four donors outscored non-shared clonotypes in generation probability.

The chain couples TRBV28 to TRBJ2-2, with TRBD1 identical over 7 bases. The sequence was obtained from a woman in her 30s in good health. Material: naive CD8+ T cells sorted from blood. The CDR3 region is CASSQDRRNTGELFF. Here the CDR3 DNA reads TGTGCCAGCAGTCAGGACAGGAGGAACACCGGGGAGCTGTTTTTT.